Included here is one T cell receptor beta chain sequence, with context. This sample is drawn from a study of blood T cell repertoires in COVID-19. Across the whole study: Whether acute or convalescent, the COVID-19 samples came from the United States, Italy and Spain. Sources were T cells, B-cell-depleted T cells, or PBMCs; the material itself was cDNA or gDNA.

Original handling: The authors estimated nucleated cell counts from reference gene primer amplification. Some clones are missing from TCRdb's copy, which holds only in-frame ones; the method was immunoSEQ multiplex PCR. The DNA gave D and trimming, while V, J and clone size come from that table. This sample has 100,000 or so clones, with roughly 84% found just once. The germline CDR1 and CDR2 sequences are LGHDT and YNNKEL (reference sequence). V gave up 4 bases and J gave up 5 bases, with 11 bases separating them. The CDR3 runs 13 residues. V usage is TRBV3-1 (or the pseudogene TRBV3-2) and J usage is TRBJ1-2, with a possible D match to TRBD1 (6 bases). The receptor was derived from a man aged 65 to 85 with active or convalescent COVID-19. Sequencing was performed on peripheral blood. CDR3 DNA: TGTGCCAGCAGCCCCCGGGACAAATATGGCTACACCTTC. Its protein product is CASSPRDKYGYTF.